The 24 T cell receptor beta chains listed next were all sequenced from one sample in a study of T cells in pancreatic ductal adenocarcinoma. This table comes from immunoSEQ multiplex PCR, and its TCRdb copy is limited to in-frame clones, with some not included. Of about 11,000 clones listed, 75% to 90% were seen once; the top ten hold more than 15%. The selected patients with pancreatic ductal adenocarcinoma had surgery but no neoadjuvant therapy. Sequencing used PBMCs. All receptors derive from a human donor with pancreatic ductal adenocarcinoma.

The chain combines TRBV6-6 with TRBJ2-7, with 7 bases aligning to TRBD2. Germline V gene lookup returns CDR1 MNHNY and CDR2 SVGAGI (reference sequence). V gave up 0 bases and J gave up 3 bases; unmatched junction bases: 2. The CDR3 spans 14 residues. The CDR3 here is CASSYSPGGYEQYF. Here the CDR3 DNA reads TGTGCCAGCAGTTACTCGCCGGGAGGCTACGAGCAGTACTTC.

The chain has TRBV6-6 and TRBJ1-3; 9 bases are a match to TRBD1. This CDR3 is built from 15 residues. The V gene's germline CDR1 is MNHNY and CDR2 SVGAGI (reference sequence). V shed 6 bases, J shed 2 bases, and the junction held 5 bases outside the gene matches. The CDR3 here is CASRTTGGTGNTIYF. The CDR3 DNA reads as TGTGCCAGCAGGACAACAGGGGGCACTGGAAACACCATATATTTT.

This clone was counted a few times. The rearrangement links TRBV27 to TRBJ2-3, with TRBD1 matching 7 bases. Germline CDR1 and CDR2: MNHEY and SMNVEV (reference sequence). The V gene end was trimmed by 6 bases and the J gene end by 4 bases; junction bases not matched to a gene: 7. The CDR3 is 14 amino acids. CDR3 residues: CASSLRTGADTQYF. In DNA form, the CDR3 reads TGTGCCAGCAGCCTGAGGACAGGAGCAGATACGCAGTATTTT.

The V call is TRBV10-2, the J call TRBJ2-5, with D perhaps TRBD1 or TRBD2 (6 bases each). In germline, CDR1 is WSHSY, CDR2 SAAADI. V lost 3 bases and J 5 bases, leaving 10 bases between the germline ends. This CDR3 has 13 residues. CDR3: CASSEPGAETQYF. The CDR3 bases are TGCGCCAGCAGTGAACCGGGGGCGGAGACCCAGTACTTC.

The chain recombines TRBV11-3 with TRBJ1-1, with 7 bases lining up with TRBD1. The V gene's germline CDR1 is SGHNT and CDR2 YENEEA. This CDR3 has 12 residues. The V gene end was trimmed by 4 bases and the J gene end by 8 bases; junction bases not matched to a gene: 4. As DNA, the CDR3 is TGTGCCAGCAGCTCTCGACAGGGCGAAGCTTTCTTT. This translates into CASSSRQGEAFF.

This chain joins TRBV6-6 and TRBJ2-7, with unresolved D. CDR1 is MNHNY and CDR2 is SVGAGI in the germline V gene (reference sequence). The length of the CDR3 is 13 residues. The V gene lost 0 bases and the J gene lost 2 bases, with 5 bases spanning the gap. The DNA of the CDR3 is TGTGCCAGCAGTTACTCGCCTACCTACGAGCAGTACTTC. As protein: CASSYSPTYEQYF.

DNA of the CDR3: TGTGCCAGCGGGGACACCTTGGAGTGGCCCCAGCATTTT. Protein sequence: CASGDTLEWPQHF. V usage is TRBV19 and J usage is TRBJ1-5; possibly TRBD1 for D (6 bases). CDR1 and CDR2 from the germline V gene are LNHDA and SQIVND (reference sequence). V dropped 9 bases and J dropped 9 bases, with 18 bases sitting between them. This CDR3 has 13 residues.

The rearrangement links TRBV6-1 to TRBJ1-2; D is possibly TRBD1 (6 bases). Trimming took 8 bases from V and 4 from J, leaving 17 bases between them. Germline V gene sequence: CDR1 MNHNS, CDR2 SASEGT. The CDR3 sequence is 14 residues long. CDR3 in DNA: TGTGCCAGCCGCGAGCTGGGGGCGAGCTATGGCTACACCTTC. This translates into CASRELGASYGYTF.

This clone was seen only once. The chain joins TRBV2 to TRBJ2-2; TRBD2 aligns across 7 bases. This CDR3 region has 14 residues. The trim removed 6 bases at V and 3 bases at J, leaving 4 bases unmatched. CDR1 is SNHLY, CDR2 FYNNEI, per germline. CDR3 DNA: TGTGCCAGCAGGGGAGGGACGGACACCGGGGAGCTGTTTTTT. This gives the protein CASRGGTDTGELFF. The full variable domain, completed using reference TRBV2 and TRBJ2-2, is EPEVTQTPSHQVTQMGQEVILRCVPISNHLYFYWYRQILGQKVEFLVSFYNNEISEKSEIFDDQFSVERPDGSNFTLKIRSTKLEDSAMYFCASRGGTDTGELFFGEGSRLTVL.

The chain carries TRBV10-3 and TRBJ2-1; no clear D. V lost 2 bases and J 5 bases, leaving 7 bases between the germline ends. The CDR3 spans 13 residues. Germline V gives CDR1 ENHRY, CDR2 SYGVKD. The CDR3 sequence: CAISEGLNNEQFF. Here the CDR3 DNA reads TGTGCCATCAGTGAGGGGCTGAACAATGAGCAGTTCTTC.

This clone is medium-sized by share. The rearrangement uses TRBV19 and TRBJ1-2; no clear D. V was shortened by 4 bases and J by 8 bases, with 17 bases between the two germline ends. The CDR3 is made up of 14 amino acids. Germline CDR1 LNHDA, CDR2 SQIVND (reference sequence). The chain's CDR3 is CASSRFSPSGGYTF. The CDR3, as DNA: TGTGCCAGTAGTAGGTTCTCTCCCTCCGGCGGCTACACCTTC.

This chain connects TRBV27 to TRBJ1-1; no definite D call. This CDR3 has 14 residues. V shed 0 bases and J shed 5 bases, with 10 bases lying between them. The germline V gene encodes CDR1 MNHEY and CDR2 SMNVEV (reference sequence). The CDR3 reads CASSLSTAGTEAFF. The CDR3 nucleotides read TGTGCCAGCAGTTTATCGACCGCGGGGACTGAAGCTTTCTTT.

The chain couples TRBV5-1 to TRBJ2-4; D possibly corresponds to TRBD2 (7 bases). The germline gives CDR1 SGHRS, CDR2 YFSETQ. The V end lost 0 bases, the J end lost 8 bases, and 12 bases lay between the germline ends. The CDR3 consists of 14 residues. The CDR3 is CASSLGQGGDIQYF. The CDR3 nucleotides read TGCGCCAGCAGCTTGGGGCAAGGGGGGGACATTCAGTACTTC. Drawing the rest from reference TRBV5-1 and TRBJ2-4, the complete variable domain is KAGVTQTPRYLIKTRGQQVTLSCSPISGHRSVSWYQQTPGQGLQFLFEYFSETQRNKGNFPGRFSGRQFSNSRSEMNVSTLELGDSALYLCASSLGQGGDIQYFGAGTRLSVL.

This chain connects TRBV4-2 to TRBJ1-2; D is possibly TRBD1 (6 bases). The V end lost 0 bases, the J end lost 5 bases, and 10 bases lay between the germline ends. This CDR3 spans 14 amino acids. Germline V gene sequence: CDR1 LGHNA, CDR2 YNFKEQ. This CDR3 is CASSQDRTAYGYTF. The CDR3 DNA reads TGTGCCAGCAGCCAAGACAGGACAGCTTATGGCTACACCTTC.

The table lists this clone with a count of one. V and J are TRBV5-1 and TRBJ2-3, with D perhaps TRBD2 (6 bases). CDR3 length: 16 residues. Germline V gene sequence: CDR1 SGHRS, CDR2 YFSETQ. The ends were cut back, 4 bases at V and 2 bases at J, with 17 bases in the middle. The CDR3 spells CASSPRGGGPTDTQYF. The CDR3 DNA reads as TGCGCCAGCAGCCCGCGGGGAGGAGGGCCCACAGATACGCAGTATTTT.

This clone appeared once. The chain recombines TRBV11-3 with TRBJ2-7; D perhaps matches TRBD1 (6 bases). CDR3 length: 15 amino acids. Germline values: CDR1 SGHNT, CDR2 YENEEA. V lost 5 bases and J 6 bases, leaving 20 bases between the germline ends. The CDR3 DNA reads as TGTGCCAGCAGCGCCTTTGGGACACCAGCGGCCGAGCAGTACTTC. Translating gives CASSAFGTPAAEQYF.

The CDR3, as DNA: TGCGCCAGCATGTTGGCGGGGTCCTCAGGAACCGGGGAGCTGTTTTTT. The encoded protein is CASMLAGSSGTGELFF. The chain carries TRBV23-1 and TRBJ2-2, with a tentative D call TRBD2 (6 bases). TRBV23-1 is assigned to the ORF class and has an uncertain function. The CDR3 sequence is 16 residues long. The V and J ends lost 7 bases and 5 bases respectively, with 20 bases between them.

The genes are TRBV6-4 and TRBJ1-1; 7 bases match TRBD1. This CDR3 region has 14 residues. Germline trimming cut 6 bases from V and 4 bases from J; bases unmatched to any gene: 8. Germline V gene sequence: CDR1 MRHNA, CDR2 SNTAGT. This CDR3 is CASSLDRESTEAFF. For the CDR3, the DNA is TGTGCCAGCAGCCTCGACAGGGAGAGCACTGAAGCTTTCTTT.

This rearrangement joins TRBV10-3 to TRBJ2-3, with 8 nucleotides matching TRBD2. The J segment lost 7 bases and the V segment lost 0 bases, leaving 12 bases of the junction unmatched. The CDR3 has 17 amino acids. Per germline, CDR1 ENHRY and CDR2 SYGVKD. This CDR3 reads CAISESGTQREKYTQYF. The CDR3 nucleotides read TGTGCCATCAGTGAGTCGGGTACCCAGCGGGAGAAATATACGCAGTATTTT.

This chain joins TRBV7-9 and TRBJ2-3; D unclear. Trimming took 1 base from V and 2 from J, leaving 13 bases between them. Looked up from germline, CDR1 is SEHNR and CDR2 is FQNEAQ (reference sequence). The CDR3 covers 16 residues. CDR3 region: CASSLEVAAYTDTQYF. CDR3 in DNA: TGTGCCAGCAGCTTAGAGGTCGCGGCCTACACAGATACGCAGTATTTT.

This rearrangement joins TRBV9 to TRBJ1-5; D uncertain. Germline V gene data show CDR1 as SGDLS and CDR2 as YYNGEE. Deletions cut 9 bases from V and 9 bases from J, with 4 bases between. The CDR3 runs to 8 residues. The DNA of the CDR3 is TGTGCCATGCGGCCCCAGCATTTT. Amino acid sequence: CAMRPQHF.

The chain links TRBV2 to TRBJ1-5; no clear D. Trimming cost V 5 bases and J 8 bases, with 7 bases left between them. The CDR3 consists of 11 residues. Per the germline V gene, CDR1 is SNHLY and CDR2 is FYNNEI. CDR3 sequence reads: CASSREEPQHF. For the CDR3, the DNA is TGTGCCAGCAGTCGAGAGGAGCCCCAGCATTTT.

The gene calls are TRBV7-2 and TRBJ1-5; perhaps TRBD1 as D (6 bases). The CDR3 is 13 amino acids. Germline values: CDR1 SGHTA, CDR2 FQGNSA. V was shortened by 5 bases and J by 5 bases, with 10 bases between the two germline ends. CDR3 sequence reads: CASSPDSDQPQHF. The CDR3 nucleotides are TGTGCCAGCAGCCCGGACAGTGATCAGCCCCAGCATTTT.

This clone has just one count. The J gene is TRBJ2-2, the V gene TRBV7-2, with TRBD2 matching 12 bases. V gave up 5 bases and J gave up 7 bases; unmatched junction bases: 8. This CDR3 spans 16 amino acids. Per germline, CDR1 SGHTA and CDR2 FQGNSA. CDR3 sequence: CASSPWTSGIGGELFF. The CDR3, as DNA: TGTGCCAGCAGCCCTTGGACTAGCGGGATTGGCGGGGAGCTGTTTTTT.